The subject of this entry is one T cell receptor (beta chain). No antigen is known for it. The source of the sample is a study of shared clonotypes between healthy human individuals. Study-level findings and limits: Non-shared clonotypes had lower generation probabilities than those shared by all four donors. Inspection by rarefaction showed sorted-subset sequencing to be incomplete despite large depth.

Terminally differentiated effector memory CD45RA+ cells were left out of the naive CD8 fraction, which was CD45RO-negative and positively selected for CCR7. Germline V gives CDR1 MDHEN, CDR2 SYDVKM. Trimming cost V 3 bases and J 4 bases, with 7 bases left between them. CDR3 length: 13 amino acids. Produced via immunoSEQ multiplex PCR; TCRdb's table is partial and in-frame only. The sample has a few million clones; 85% to 95% are singletons. Source material: naive CD8+ T cells from PBMCs. The chain recombines TRBV28 with TRBJ1-3; the D gene is possibly TRBD1 (5 bases). The receptor was derived from a man younger than 30 in good health. Some clones in this sample may be carry-over from other donors' samples. CDR3 region: CASSFGGGNTIYF. The CDR3 bases are TGTGCCAGCAGTTTTGGGGGAGGAAACACCATATATTTT.